Reported below is one T cell receptor beta chain. Its antigen remains unknown. Germline V CDR1 and CDR2: SGHTA, FQGNSA. V was shortened by 0 bases and J by 8 bases, with 22 bases between the two germline ends. The CDR3 contains 17 residues. Vbeta (60) and Jbeta (13) primers were used in the PCR. Generated by immunoSEQ multiplex PCR, the TCRdb table keeps only in-frame clones and is missing some. Its listing shows roughly 82,000 clones. This specimen belongs to a study of cytomegalovirus exposure and HLA in healthy donors. Study-wide results and caveats: In a later analysis, several top co-occurrence clusters appeared linked to parvovirus B19, influenza, CMV and Epstein-Barr virus.

This TCR derives from a woman in her fifties or sixties in good health and CMV-seronegative. The chain employs TRBV7-2 and TRBJ1-2, with D hard to call. Source material: PBMCs. The CDR3 region has the DNA TGTGCCAGCAGCTTAGCGCAATGGTCCGGGGAGGTGTGGGGCTACACCTTC. It encodes CASSLAQWSGEVWGYTF.